The 11 T cell receptor beta chains below all came from one sample that was sequenced in a study of cytomegalovirus exposure and HLA in healthy donors. Vbeta (60) and Jbeta (13) primers were used in the PCR. The table came from immunoSEQ multiplex PCR; TCRdb's copy has only in-frame clones and leaves some out. This sample has more than 95,000 clones; about 81% occur once, and the top ten carry about 1.1%. Sequenced: PBMCs. These TCRs come from a woman aged 25 to 39 in good health and CMV-seronegative.

The genes are TRBV15 and TRBJ2-1; TRBD1 matches 10 bases. The CDR3 is 17 residues long. Germline V gene lookup returns CDR1 LNHNV and CDR2 YYDKDF (reference sequence). Trimming cost V 1 base and J 8 bases; bases outside gene matches: 11. The CDR3: CATSRGADRGLGYEQFF. The CDR3 nucleotides are TGTGCCACCAGCAGAGGGGCCGACAGGGGGCTTGGATATGAGCAGTTCTTC.

The rearrangement joins TRBV5-5 to TRBJ1-1; a possible D gene is TRBD1 (6 bases). The V gene lost 4 bases and the J gene lost 4 bases, with 8 bases spanning the gap. The CDR3 consists of 12 residues. From germline, CDR1 is SGHKS and CDR2 YYEKEE (reference sequence). The CDR3 DNA sequence: TGTGCCAGCAGCCCGGACAGCACTGAAGCTTTCTTT. Translation: CASSPDSTEAFF.

V gene TRBV4-1 combines with J gene TRBJ1-2; D is unclear. The CDR3 contains 15 residues. The V end was cut by 0 bases, the J end by 0 bases, with 8 bases between. Germline V gives CDR1 MGHRA, CDR2 YSYEKL. CDR3 in DNA: TGCGCCAGCAGCCAAGAGGGCCTCTCTAACTATGGCTACACCTTC. Translated, it gives CASSQEGLSNYGYTF.

A single count supports this clone. The chain uses TRBV5-1 and TRBJ2-3; 9 nucleotides line up with TRBD2. CDR3 length: 15 amino acids. V dropped 5 bases and J dropped 4; count of bases not matched to a gene: 8. The germline CDR1 and CDR2 sequences are SGHRS and YFSETQ. The CDR3 here is CASRVWTSESDTQYF. The CDR3 DNA reads as TGCGCCAGCAGAGTATGGACTAGCGAATCAGATACGCAGTATTTT.

The genes are TRBV5-1 and TRBJ1-2; TRBD1 aligns across 8 bases. Germline trimming cut 4 bases from V and 10 bases from J; bases unmatched to any gene: 12. Germline V gene sequence: CDR1 SGHRS, CDR2 YFSETQ. The CDR3 loop spans 14 amino acids. CDR3 nucleotides: TGCGCCAGCAGCGTCCTACAGGGGGTTGGTGTCTACACCTTC. Its translation is CASSVLQGVGVYTF.

This chain joins TRBV4-3 and TRBJ1-1; D possibly corresponds to TRBD1 (5 bases). Germline V gives CDR1 LGHNA, CDR2 YSLEER. Trimming left V 6 bases short and J 0 bases short, with 11 bases between. This CDR3 has 14 residues. The CDR3: CASRGVGMNTEAFF. CDR3 DNA sequence: TGCGCCAGCAGAGGGGTGGGGATGAACACTGAAGCTTTCTTT.

The rearrangement uses TRBV30 and TRBJ1-1; D gene uncertain. The CDR3 runs 12 residues. V was shortened by 1 base and J by 11 bases, with 14 bases between the two germline ends. Germline V gene lookup returns CDR1 GTSNPN and CDR2 SVGIG (reference sequence). The CDR3 reads CAWSEVTRWAFF. In DNA form, the CDR3 reads TGTGCCTGGAGTGAAGTGACACGATGGGCTTTCTTT.

Only one count was recorded for this clone. The J gene is TRBJ2-7, the V gene TRBV5-6; 7 nucleotides align to TRBD1. The CDR3 covers 15 residues. Per the germline V gene, CDR1 is SGHDT and CDR2 is YYEEEE. J was trimmed by 3 bases and V by 3 bases; bases with no gene match: 9. The CDR3 DNA is TGTGCCAGCAGCTGGGGCAGGGGGAATATCTACGAGCAGTACTTC. Translating gives CASSWGRGNIYEQYF.

As for this clone: The same CDR3 can be traced to other DNA sequences in this sample. The chain recombines TRBV19 with TRBJ2-5; D is perhaps TRBD1 (5 bases). The J call may be incorrect, as the DNA end agrees better with TRBJ2-7. The CDR3 is 13 amino acids. Germline V gene sequence: CDR1 LNHDA, CDR2 SQIVND (reference sequence). The CDR3 DNA reads as TGTGCCAGTAGTATTGACAGCTCCTACGAGCAGTACTTC. Its translation: CASSIDSSYEQYF.

The genes are TRBV28 and TRBJ1-5, with TRBD1 identical over 9 bases. Trimming took 5 bases from V and 5 from J; bases not matched to a gene: 4. The CDR3 has 14 amino acids. The germline CDR1 and CDR2 sequences are MDHEN and SYDVKM. CDR3: CASSVQGADQPQHF. CDR3 nucleotides: TGTGCCAGCAGTGTACAGGGGGCAGATCAGCCCCAGCATTTT.

This chain uses TRBV27 with TRBJ2-2; 8 nucleotides line up with TRBD2. The CDR3 totals 16 residues. Per the germline V gene, CDR1 is MNHEY and CDR2 is SMNVEV (reference sequence). The junction had 5 bases not matched to a gene; V was cut back by 2 bases and J by 3 bases. Here the CDR3 reads CASSLLSGRHTGELFF. In nucleotides, the CDR3 is TGTGCCAGCAGTTTACTCAGCGGGAGACACACCGGGGAGCTGTTTTTT.